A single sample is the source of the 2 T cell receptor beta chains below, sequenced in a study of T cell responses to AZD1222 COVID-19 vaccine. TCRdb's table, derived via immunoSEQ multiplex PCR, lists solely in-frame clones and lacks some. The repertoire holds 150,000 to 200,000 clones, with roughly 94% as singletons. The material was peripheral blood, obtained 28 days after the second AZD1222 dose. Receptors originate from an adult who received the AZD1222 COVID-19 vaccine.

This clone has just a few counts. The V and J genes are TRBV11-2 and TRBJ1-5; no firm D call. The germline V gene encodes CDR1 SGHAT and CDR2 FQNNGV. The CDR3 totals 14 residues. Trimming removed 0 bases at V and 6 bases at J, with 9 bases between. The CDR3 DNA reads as TGTGCCAGCAGCTTAGACTCGTTCGGTCAGCCCCAGCATTTT. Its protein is CASSLDSFGQPQHF.

For the CDR3, the DNA is TGTGCCAGTAGTATAGATTCCCGGACTACGTACAATGAGCAGTTCTTC. It yields the protein CASSIDSRTTYNEQFF. V usage is TRBV19 and J usage is TRBJ2-1; possibly TRBD2 for D (6 bases). Germline lookup yields CDR1 LNHDA and CDR2 SQIVND (reference sequence). Trimming stripped 0 bases from V and 4 bases from J, with 13 bases between. The CDR3 loop spans 16 amino acids.